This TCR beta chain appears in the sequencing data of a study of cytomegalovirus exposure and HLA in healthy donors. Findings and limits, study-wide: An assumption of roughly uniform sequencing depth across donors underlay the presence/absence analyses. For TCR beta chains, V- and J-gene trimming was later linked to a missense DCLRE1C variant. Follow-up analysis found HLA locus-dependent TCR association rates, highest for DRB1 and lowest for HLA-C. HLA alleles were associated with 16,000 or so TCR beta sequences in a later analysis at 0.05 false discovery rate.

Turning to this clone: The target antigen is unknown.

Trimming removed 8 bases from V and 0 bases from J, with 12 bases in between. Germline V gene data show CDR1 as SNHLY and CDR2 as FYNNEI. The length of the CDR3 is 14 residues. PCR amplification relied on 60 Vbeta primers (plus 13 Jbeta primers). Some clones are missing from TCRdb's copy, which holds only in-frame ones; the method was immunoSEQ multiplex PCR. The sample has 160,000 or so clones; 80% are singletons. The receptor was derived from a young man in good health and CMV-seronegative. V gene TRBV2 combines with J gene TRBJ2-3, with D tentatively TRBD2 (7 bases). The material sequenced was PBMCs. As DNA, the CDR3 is TGTGCCAGCTTGGGGGGGCCGAGCACAGATACGCAGTATTTT. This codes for CASLGGPSTDTQYF.